The TCR beta chain described here comes from a study of cytotoxic CD8 clonotypes in ibrutinib-treated CLL. Study-level background: Responses: some 24 partial, 2 complete; after median roughly 63 months, approximately 15 stayed remitted, some twelve progressed. Overall study results and limits: Clonality (at baseline) was higher than in age-matched healthy donors and tracked circulating CD8+ T-cell counts. Progressing patients had sampling times that differed from those of sustained-remission patients. Rising at ibrutinib response, clonality subsequently fell back toward baseline at progression.

As regards this clone: Its specificity is unknown.

The CDR3 length is 14 residues. V lost 0 bases to trimming and J lost 4 bases; unmatched junction nucleotides: 4. Germline V gene data show CDR1 as SGHRS and CDR2 as YFSETQ. Profiled with immunoSEQ multiplex PCR; TCRdb holds only in-frame clones, not every one. Of hundreds of thousands of clones listed, over 60% were seen once; the top ten hold around 6.3%. V is TRBV5-1 and J is TRBJ2-7, with 7 bases that match TRBD2. This receptor was taken from a human donor with chronic lymphocytic leukemia. The material sequenced was PBMCs, taken after 36 months of ibrutinib treatment. CDR3 loop: CASSLAGRGYEQYF. As DNA, the CDR3 is TGCGCCAGCAGCTTGGCAGGGAGGGGATACGAGCAGTACTTC.